These 2 T cell receptor beta chains were all obtained from the same sample, sequenced in a study of OX40 agonist ivuxolimab in advanced cancers. Data came from immunoSEQ multiplex PCR; TCRdb stores just in-frame clones and leaves some out. The sample holds 39,000 or so clones, more than 80% seen once. The material was CD4+ or CD8+ T cells sorted from blood, obtained in a trial of the OX40 agonist ivuxolimab. Every receptor here comes from an adult with an advanced solid tumor such as melanoma, head and neck, liver or kidney cancer.

This chain joins TRBV30 and TRBJ2-2, with D perhaps given as TRBD1 or TRBD2 (5 bases each). V was pared by 5 bases and J by 3 bases, with 13 bases between. The CDR3 loop spans 14 amino acids. Germline CDR1 reads GTSNPN; CDR2 reads SVGIG (reference sequence). The CDR3 is CAWLGRQYTGELFF. CDR3 nucleotides: TGTGCCTGGCTGGGACGTCAGTACACCGGGGAGCTGTTTTTT.

The V call is TRBV5-5, the J call TRBJ1-1; D gene ambiguous. The V end lost 2 bases, the J end lost 3 bases, and 8 bases lay between the germline ends. Germline V lookup: CDR1 SGHKS, CDR2 YYEKEE (reference sequence). The CDR3 consists of 13 residues. For the CDR3, the DNA is TGTGCCAGCAGCTTTTCTGAGGACACTGAAGCTTTCTTT. The encoded protein is CASSFSEDTEAFF.